Below are 26 T cell receptor beta chains sequenced from a single sample in a study of beta chain features in type 1 diabetes. The authors reverse transcribed all of the isolated RNA, so sequencing captured expressed TCRB transcripts. TCRdb keeps only in-frame clones here, not all; method: immunoSEQ multiplex PCR. The repertoire holds about 150,000 clones, with about a tenth as singletons. What these receptors recognize is not known. Study-level findings and limits: A moderate, significant TCRB CDR3 shortening appeared in type 1 diabetes across four CD4+ subsets.

The specimen was central memory CD4+ T cells from blood. These receptors came from a man aged 25-45 years with type 1 diabetes.

The chain has TRBV20-1 and TRBJ2-7; tentative D call: TRBD1 (6 bases). This CDR3 has 11 amino acids. From germline, CDR1 is DFQATT and CDR2 SNEGSKA (reference sequence). Trimming stripped 2 bases from V and 7 bases from J, with 9 bases between. DNA for the CDR3: TGCAGTGCTAGACCGGACAGTGAGCAGTACTTC. Protein sequence: CSARPDSEQYF.

This clone was seen a handful of times. The J gene is TRBJ2-1, the V gene TRBV5-6; tentatively, D is TRBD1 (6 bases). The CDR3 is made up of 14 amino acids. Trimming took off 2 bases at V and 6 bases at J, with 12 bases between the two ends. Per germline, CDR1 SGHDT and CDR2 YYEEEE. The CDR3 coding sequence is TGTGCCAGCAGCTTTTTGGGGGCTGCCAATGAGCAGTTCTTC. It codes for CASSFLGAANEQFF.

This chain links TRBV5-1 with TRBJ1-2; possible D gene TRBD1, 5 bases. The CDR3 length is 14 residues. Per germline, CDR1 SGHRS and CDR2 YFSETQ. Deletions cut 2 bases from V and 8 bases from J, with 16 bases between. The CDR3 DNA reads as TGCGCCAGCAGCTTAAGAGGAGGGGATCTCGGCTACACCTTC. It codes for CASSLRGGDLGYTF.

The J gene is TRBJ2-1, the V gene TRBV2, with D perhaps TRBD2 (6 bases). This CDR3 has 11 amino acids. Trimming removed 7 bases at V and 12 bases at J, with 13 bases between. The germline gives CDR1 SNHLY, CDR2 FYNNEI. Here the CDR3 DNA reads TGTGCCAGCAACCGGGACTTCAGGCAGTTCTTC. Its protein product is CASNRDFRQFF.

There are a few counts of this clone. This CDR3 is CATSRGQNNEQFF. The CDR3 region has the DNA TGTGCCACCAGCAGAGGACAGAACAATGAGCAGTTCTTC. The chain employs TRBV15 and TRBJ2-1; D perhaps matches TRBD1 (5 bases). V was pared by 1 base and J by 5 bases, with 6 bases between. The CDR3 runs to 13 residues. Germline V gene sequence: CDR1 LNHNV, CDR2 YYDKDF (reference sequence).

This sequence joins TRBV2 and TRBJ2-7; no firm D call. Trimming took 3 bases from V and 0 from J, leaving 3 bases between them. CDR1 and CDR2 from the germline V gene are SNHLY and FYNNEI. This CDR3 has 12 amino acids. CDR3 loop: CASSDLSYEQYF. In DNA form, the CDR3 reads TGTGCCAGCAGTGATCTCTCCTACGAGCAGTACTTC.

This clone was found a few times. The chain has TRBV7-8 and TRBJ2-5; perhaps TRBD1 as D (5 bases). In germline, CDR1 is SGHVS, CDR2 FQNEAQ. The ends were cut back, 4 bases at V and 4 bases at J, with 10 bases in the middle. CDR3 size: 13 residues. DNA of the CDR3: TGTGCCAGCAGCTCCTGGGGCGGAGAGACCCAGTACTTC. Translation gives CASSSWGGETQYF.

This clone was counted a few times. The V call is TRBV2, the J call TRBJ2-1; tentative D call: TRBD2 (5 bases). There are 11 residues in the CDR3. Per germline, CDR1 SNHLY and CDR2 FYNNEI. Trimming shortened V by 6 bases and J by 6 bases, and 6 bases separated the two germline ends. The CDR3 sequence: CASRRANEQFF. CDR3 nucleotides: TGTGCCAGCAGGCGGGCCAATGAGCAGTTCTTC. The variable domain in full, completed from reference TRBV2 and TRBJ2-1, reads EPEVTQTPSHQVTQMGQEVILRCVPISNHLYFYWYRQILGQKVEFLVSFYNNEISEKSEIFDDQFSVERPDGSNFTLKIRSTKLEDSAMYFCASRRANEQFFGPGTRLTVL.

In the case of this clone: The sample carries other DNA sequences with the same CDR3. V and J are TRBV5-6 and TRBJ2-7; D is possibly TRBD2 (7 bases). V was clipped by 2 bases and J by 4 bases, with 10 bases between them. This CDR3 comprises 13 residues. Germline CDR1 and CDR2: SGHDT and YYEEEE. The CDR3 reads CASSLGGGYEQYF. As DNA, the CDR3 is TGTGCCAGCAGCTTAGGGGGAGGGTACGAGCAGTACTTC.

The chain couples TRBV7-2 to TRBJ2-3, with D hard to call. Trimming removed 6 bases at V and 2 bases at J, with 21 bases between. CDR1 and CDR2 from the germline V gene are SGHTA and FQGNSA. The CDR3 contains 17 residues. CDR3 DNA sequence: TGTGCCAGCAGTCGAGACGACTCGCGACTCTTCACAGATACGCAGTATTTT. It codes for CASSRDDSRLFTDTQYF.

The chain recombines TRBV9 with TRBJ1-1; unclear D gene. The germline V gene has CDR1 SGDLS and CDR2 YYNGEE. V was trimmed by 4 bases and J by 1 base, leaving 8 bases between them. The CDR3 sequence is 13 residues long. The CDR3 coding sequence is TGTGCCAGCAGCTCCCGTCGGAACACTGAAGCTTTCTTT. Its translation is CASSSRRNTEAFF.

This chain joins TRBV5-1 and TRBJ2-5, with D tentatively TRBD2 (7 bases). V lost 4 bases, J lost 2 bases, and 12 bases lay in between. From germline, CDR1 is SGHRS and CDR2 YFSETQ. This CDR3 has 14 amino acids. In DNA, the CDR3 is TGCGCCAGCAGCAGGGGGGGCGTACAAGAGACCCAGTACTTC. Protein: CASSRGGVQETQYF.

This clone was counted a few times. In nucleotides, the CDR3 is TGTGCCACCAGCAGAGACAAGTCCTTGAGGGCCGGGGAGCTGTTTTTT. Its translation: CATSRDKSLRAGELFF. This chain uses TRBV15 with TRBJ2-2; D is possibly TRBD2 (5 bases). With 0 bases removed from V and 6 bases from J, the gap between germline ends came to 14 bases. CDR1 LNHNV and CDR2 YYDKDF come from the germline V gene (reference sequence). The CDR3 extends over 16 amino acids.

This clone was seen more than once but under ten times. The DNA for the CDR3 is TGTGCCAGCAGCTTAGTAACTAGCGCAGGGGAGACCCAGTACTTC. The encoded protein is CASSLVTSAGETQYF. The V gene is TRBV7-3, the J gene TRBJ2-5; 7 bases match TRBD2. From germline, CDR1 is SGHTA and CDR2 FQGTGA. J gave up 5 bases and V 2 bases, and 8 bases lay outside the gene matches. The CDR3 contains 15 residues.

The DNA for the CDR3 is TGCGCCAGCAGCCAAGAAGGGATGAACAGGGGGTCGGGTGAGCAGTTCTTC. Translation gives CASSQEGMNRGSGEQFF. This rearrangement joins TRBV4-3 to TRBJ2-1; 8 bases are shared with TRBD1. The CDR3 sequence is 17 residues long. Germline V lookup: CDR1 LGHNA, CDR2 YSLEER. With 0 bases clipped from V and 9 bases from J, the junction kept 13 bases outside the gene matches.

This clone showed up just a few times. The genes are TRBV30 and TRBJ1-2; 7 nucleotides agree with TRBD1. Germline assignment: CDR1 GTSNPN and CDR2 SVGIG (reference sequence). V lost 8 bases and J lost 8; bases outside the gene matches: 17. The CDR3 length is 14 residues. The CDR3 loop is CAGAGQEPVLGYTF. The DNA of the CDR3 is TGTGCCGGAGCCGGACAGGAACCAGTATTAGGCTACACCTTC. The variable domain in full, with the rest retrieved from reference TRBV30 and TRBJ1-2, is SQTIHQWPATLVQPVGSPLSLECTVEGTSNPNLYWYRQAAGRGLQLLFYSVGIGQISSEVPQNLSASRPQDRQFILSSKKLLLSDSGFYLCAGAGQEPVLGYTFGSGTRLTVV.

This clone showed up just a few times. The rearrangement uses TRBV7-9 and TRBJ1-2, with no clear D. Germline V CDR1 and CDR2: SEHNR, FQNEAQ (reference sequence). The CDR3 is 14 amino acids. V was clipped by 3 bases and J by 0 bases, with 8 bases between them. CDR3 sequence: CASSLIGANYGYTF. The CDR3 coding sequence is TGTGCCAGCAGCTTGATCGGGGCTAACTATGGCTACACCTTC. The full variable domain, rest sourced from reference TRBV7-9 and TRBJ1-2, is DTGVSQNPRHKITKRGQNVTFRCDPISEHNRLYWYRQTLGQGPEFLTYFQNEAQLEKSRLLSDRFSAERPKGSFSTLEIQRTEQGDSAMYLCASSLIGANYGYTFGSGTRLTVV.

This chain links TRBV5-1 with TRBJ2-5; 7 bases match TRBD1. The germline V gene has CDR1 SGHRS and CDR2 YFSETQ. J lost 1 base, V lost 7 bases, and 7 bases had no gene match. The CDR3 contains 14 residues. The CDR3 DNA follows: TGCGCCAGCGGCAGGGGGAGCAGCCAAGAGACCCAGTACTTC. Translation gives CASGRGSSQETQYF.

The rearrangement joins TRBV2 to TRBJ2-3; TRBD1 might be the D (5 bases). The length of the CDR3 is 16 residues. Germline CDR1 and CDR2: SNHLY and FYNNEI. Trimming cost V 1 base and J 0 bases, with 11 bases left between them. Here the CDR3 DNA reads TGTGCCAGCAGTGAAGGACGAGCAGGGAGCACAGATACGCAGTATTTT. Translating gives CASSEGRAGSTDTQYF.

The chain has TRBV5-6 and TRBJ2-1; TRBD2 matches 10 bases. Germline assignment: CDR1 SGHDT and CDR2 YYEEEE. The V and J ends lost 2 bases and 4 bases, in that order; junction bases with no gene match: 15. This CDR3 contains 19 residues. This CDR3 reads CASSFRSWPGLAAYNEQFF. For the CDR3, the DNA is TGTGCCAGCAGCTTTCGGTCGTGGCCCGGACTAGCGGCTTACAATGAGCAGTTCTTC. Full variable domain (rest looked up from reference TRBV5-6 and TRBJ2-1): DAGVTQSPTHLIKTRGQQVTLRCSPKSGHDTVSWYQQALGQGPQFIFQYYEEEERQRGNFPDRFSGHQFPNYSSELNVNALLLGDSALYLCASSFRSWPGLAAYNEQFFGPGTRLTVL.

V usage is TRBV7-2 and J usage is TRBJ1-2; 7 positions agree with TRBD1. The V gene end was trimmed by 6 bases and the J gene end by 5 bases; junction bases not matched to a gene: 6. CDR1 and CDR2 (germline): SGHTA, FQGNSA. This CDR3 contains 13 residues. The CDR3 reads CASSPDREYGYTF. In nucleotides, the CDR3 is TGTGCCAGCAGTCCTGACAGGGAATATGGCTACACCTTC.

There are a few counts of this clone. The gene calls are TRBV5-4 and TRBJ1-2, with 9 bases that match TRBD1. V was clipped by 4 bases and J by 5 bases; unmatched bases: 3. The CDR3 is made up of 13 amino acids. CDR1 is SGHNT, CDR2 YYREEE, per germline (reference sequence). The CDR3 region is CASSQDRGYGYTF. CDR3 bases: TGTGCCAGCAGCCAGGACAGGGGTTATGGCTACACCTTC.

The chain uses TRBV5-1 and TRBJ1-2; TRBD1 agrees at 8 bases. The junction had 3 bases not matched to a gene; V was cut back by 4 bases and J by 4 bases. Germline V gene sequence: CDR1 SGHRS, CDR2 YFSETQ. This CDR3 region has 13 residues. CDR3 DNA: TGCGCCAGCAGCGTGGGACAGGCCTATGGCTACACCTTC. Amino acid sequence: CASSVGQAYGYTF.

This chain uses TRBV19 with TRBJ2-5, with no clear D. Trimming left V 5 bases short and J 3 bases short, with 4 bases between. The CDR3 sequence is 11 residues long. CDR1 LNHDA and CDR2 SQIVND come from the germline V gene (reference sequence). The CDR3, as DNA: TGTGCCAGTAGTGTCGAAGAGACCCAGTACTTC. Translated: CASSVEETQYF.

The V gene is TRBV5-1, the J gene TRBJ2-3; no reliable D call. The CDR3 runs to 15 residues. Looked up from germline, CDR1 is SGHRS and CDR2 is YFSETQ. Deletions cut 0 bases from V and 2 bases from J, with 10 bases between. The CDR3 region is CASSLVGRDTDTQYF. The DNA of the CDR3 is TGCGCCAGCAGCTTGGTCGGTCGAGACACAGATACGCAGTATTTT.

CDR3 bases: TGCGCCAGCAGCTACGACAGGAGGAACACTGAAGCTTTCTTT. Translation: CASSYDRRNTEAFF. The chain combines TRBV5-1 with TRBJ1-1; possible D gene TRBD1, 6 bases. Germline CDR1 is SGHRS and CDR2 is YFSETQ. CDR3 length: 14 amino acids. Trimming removed 3 bases from V and 1 base from J, with 10 bases in between.